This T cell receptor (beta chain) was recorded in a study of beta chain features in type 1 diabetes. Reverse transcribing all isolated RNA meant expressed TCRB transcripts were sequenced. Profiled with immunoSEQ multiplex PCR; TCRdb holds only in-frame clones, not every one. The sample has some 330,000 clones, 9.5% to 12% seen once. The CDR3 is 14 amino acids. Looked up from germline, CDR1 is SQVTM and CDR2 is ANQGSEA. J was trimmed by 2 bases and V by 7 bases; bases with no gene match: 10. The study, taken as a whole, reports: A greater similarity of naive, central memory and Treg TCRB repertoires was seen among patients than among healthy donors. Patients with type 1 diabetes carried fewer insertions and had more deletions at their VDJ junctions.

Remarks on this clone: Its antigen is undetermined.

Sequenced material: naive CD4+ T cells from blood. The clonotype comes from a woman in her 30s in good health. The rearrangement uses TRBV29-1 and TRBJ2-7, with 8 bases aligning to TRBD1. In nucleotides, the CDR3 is TGCAGCGCCGTTGGACAGGGAAGAACCTACGAGCAGTACTTC. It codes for CSAVGQGRTYEQYF.